The clone carrying this TCR beta chain was found once. Trimming shortened V by 0 bases and J by 0 bases, and 6 bases separated the two germline ends. This CDR3 region has 15 residues. Per the germline V gene, CDR1 is LNHNV and CDR2 is YYDKDF (reference sequence). These data originate in a study of blood T cell repertoires in COVID-19. Study-level background: The United States, Italy and Spain supplied acute and convalescent COVID-19 samples. From T cells, B-cell-depleted T cells, or PBMCs came the material, which was cDNA or gDNA.

Original data processing: Reference gene primers were amplified, and this amplification served to estimate nucleated cell counts. Sequenced by immunoSEQ multiplex PCR; TCRdb stores in-frame clones only, minus some. V and J calls and clone size are given by that table; D and trimming were obtained from the DNA. The data contain tens of thousands of clones, around 89% of them singletons. The sequence was collected from a man aged 60 to 69 with acute or convalescent COVID-19. V usage is TRBV15 and J usage is TRBJ1-3, with no clear D. The specimen sequenced was peripheral blood. CDR3 nucleotides: TGTGCCACCAGCAGAGACGGGAACTCTGGAAACACCATATATTTT. Its translation: CATSRDGNSGNTIYF.